Listed below are T cell receptor beta chains from one sample, sequenced in a study of blood T cell repertoires in COVID-19. Profiling relied on immunoSEQ multiplex PCR, and the TCRdb table lists in-frame clones only, not all of them. In the table there are around 150,000 clones, around 82% of which are singletons. The specimen sequenced was PBMCs or T cells enriched from blood (not recorded which). These receptors were taken from a middle-aged man who had recovered from COVID-19. CDR3s include the opening cysteine and the closing phenylalanine or tryptophan. The order of the fields is D gene, J gene, V gene, CDR3 protein. D genes are given only for firm matches.

D: .; J: TRBJ1-6; V: TRBV14; CDR3: CASSQVFLGRRGSSPLHF
D: .; J: TRBJ2-3; V: TRBV11-2; CDR3: CASSPGRILGGGVF
D: TRBD2; J: TRBJ2-2; V: TRBV6-4; CDR3: CASKGGGSTGELFF
D: TRBD2; J: TRBJ2-3; V: TRBV7-2; CDR3: CASRKRGGRSTDTQYF
D: .; J: TRBJ1-4; V: TRBV19; CDR3: CASRRAEKLFF
D: .; J: TRBJ1-1; V: TRBV30; CDR3: CAWSVLGIEAFF
D: .; J: TRBJ2-6; V: TRBV6-1; CDR3: CASRETGSTRFSSGANVLTF
D: .; J: TRBJ2-1; V: TRBV19; CDR3: CASRGRGGASYNEQFF
D: .; J: TRBJ1-2; V: TRBV27; CDR3: CASSAFNRDYGYTF
D: .; J: TRBJ1-3; V: TRBV3-1/TRBV3-2; CDR3: CASSPTGSGNTIYF
D: .; J: TRBJ2-7; V: TRBV7-8; CDR3: CASSLGWSRGGLDEQYF
D: TRBD2; J: TRBJ2-3; V: TRBV27; CDR3: CASSYRGEWDTQYF
D: .; J: TRBJ1-6; V: TRBV2; CDR3: CASKTETLNSPLHF
D: .; J: TRBJ2-3; V: TRBV10-3; CDR3: CAISDPPRTDTQYF
D: .; J: TRBJ1-1; V: TRBV29-1; CDR3: CSAVRLNTEAFF
D: .; J: TRBJ1-3; V: TRBV6-5; CDR3: CATSSGSGNTIYF
D: .; J: TRBJ1-2; V: TRBV11-2; CDR3: CASSPYLISGRGYTF
D: TRBD1; J: TRBJ1-2; V: TRBV2; CDR3: CASSEEGQGWTNYGYTF
D: .; J: TRBJ1-2; V: TRBV7-2; CDR3: CASSPDGGGPYGYTF
D: TRBD1; J: TRBJ1-6; V: TRBV5-5; CDR3: CASSLGGQYSPLHF
D: TRBD1; J: TRBJ2-6; V: TRBV15; CDR3: CATSRDRPTGRSGANVLTF
D: TRBD1; J: TRBJ1-1; V: TRBV4-1; CDR3: CASSRTGSLAEAFF
D: .; J: TRBJ2-7; V: TRBV6-1; CDR3: CASSEAGGGTYEQYF
D: .; J: TRBJ2-1; V: TRBV5-1; CDR3: CASSLGQPYNEQFF
D: TRBD1; J: TRBJ1-3; V: TRBV3-1/TRBV3-2; CDR3: CASSLGQTGHTIYF
D: .; J: TRBJ1-3; V: TRBV2; CDR3: CASLEISGNTIYF
D: .; J: TRBJ1-5; V: TRBV29-1; CDR3: CSVRDNNQPQHF
D: TRBD1; J: TRBJ1-1; V: TRBV4-1; CDR3: CASSQNRGHITEAFF
D: TRBD1; J: TRBJ1-5; V: TRBV19; CDR3: CASSIGALGGQPQHF
D: .; J: TRBJ1-1; V: TRBV27; CDR3: CASSWSPRGATEAFF
D: TRBD2; J: TRBJ2-5; V: TRBV10-3; CDR3: CAIKGLAGEGETQYF
D: .; J: TRBJ1-3; V: TRBV5-4; CDR3: CASSRGQASGNTIYF
D: .; J: TRBJ2-5; V: TRBV6-2/TRBV6-3; CDR3: CASSYSRNREETQYF